These 6 T cell receptor beta chains came from one sample sequenced in a study of blood T cell repertoires in COVID-19. Assay used: immunoSEQ multiplex PCR; TCRdb lists only in-frame clones, some missing. The sample comprises around 200,000 clones, 85% to 90% of which are singletons, and just under 0.9% rests with the top ten. Sequencing was done on a sample of peripheral blood. These receptors came from a woman aged 18-30 years who had recovered from COVID-19.

V gene TRBV3-1 (or the pseudogene TRBV3-2) combines with J gene TRBJ1-5; 7 nucleotides align to TRBD1. The V gene's germline CDR1 is LGHDT and CDR2 YNNKEL (reference sequence). This CDR3 contains 16 residues. V was clipped by 0 bases and J by 6 bases; unmatched bases: 8. CDR3 sequence reads: CASSQETGPPAQPQHF. The CDR3 bases are TGTGCCAGCAGCCAAGAGACAGGGCCGCCGGCTCAGCCCCAGCATTTT.

The chain joins TRBV2 to TRBJ1-5; 7 nucleotides align to TRBD1. J gave up 5 bases and V 6 bases, and 7 bases lay outside the gene matches. The germline V gene encodes CDR1 SNHLY and CDR2 FYNNEI. The CDR3 loop spans 14 amino acids. CDR3 amino acids: CASRKDRRDQPQHF. In DNA form, the CDR3 reads TGTGCCAGCAGGAAGGACAGGCGGGATCAGCCCCAGCATTTT. Drawing the rest from reference TRBV2 and TRBJ1-5, the complete variable domain is EPEVTQTPSHQVTQMGQEVILRCVPISNHLYFYWYRQILGQKVEFLVSFYNNEISEKSEIFDDQFSVERPDGSNFTLKIRSTKLEDSAMYFCASRKDRRDQPQHFGDGTRLSIL.

V usage is TRBV19 and J usage is TRBJ1-2; D remains ambiguous. V was shortened by 0 bases and J by 8 bases, with 13 bases between the two germline ends. From germline, CDR1 is LNHDA and CDR2 SQIVND (reference sequence). The CDR3 spans 14 residues. The CDR3 sequence: CASSIDFETTGYTF. The CDR3 DNA sequence: TGTGCCAGTAGTATAGATTTCGAAACAACGGGCTACACCTTC.

This chain uses TRBV6-2 or TRBV6-3 with TRBJ2-7; 10 bases agree with TRBD2. Trimming at V came to 3 bases and at J to 10 bases, leaving 3 bases not matched to a gene. The CDR3 totals 12 residues. Germline V gene sequence: CDR1 MNHEY, CDR2 SVGEGT. CDR3 DNA: TGTGCCAGCAGTTATTCTAGCGGGAGTCAGTACGTC. Residues: CASSYSSGSQYV.

The chain combines TRBV6-1 with TRBJ2-7; 12 bases line up with TRBD2. Trimming cost V 4 bases and J 0 bases; bases outside gene matches: 7. The CDR3 has 17 amino acids. Germline CDR1 MNHNS, CDR2 SASEGT. CDR3 bases: TGTGCCAGCAGTGGGACTAGCGGGGACGGAAGCTCCTACGAGCAGTACGTC. Translating it yields CASSGTSGDGSSYEQYV.

The gene calls are TRBV7-9 and TRBJ2-2; 9 bases are a match to TRBD2. This CDR3 spans 19 amino acids. Germline V gene sequence: CDR1 SEHNR, CDR2 FQNEAQ (reference sequence). The trim removed 4 bases at V and 0 bases at J, leaving 12 bases unmatched. CDR3 loop: CASSYPPPLAGPNTGELFF. The DNA for the CDR3 is TGTGCCAGCAGCTACCCCCCTCCTCTAGCGGGGCCGAACACCGGGGAGCTGTTTTTT.